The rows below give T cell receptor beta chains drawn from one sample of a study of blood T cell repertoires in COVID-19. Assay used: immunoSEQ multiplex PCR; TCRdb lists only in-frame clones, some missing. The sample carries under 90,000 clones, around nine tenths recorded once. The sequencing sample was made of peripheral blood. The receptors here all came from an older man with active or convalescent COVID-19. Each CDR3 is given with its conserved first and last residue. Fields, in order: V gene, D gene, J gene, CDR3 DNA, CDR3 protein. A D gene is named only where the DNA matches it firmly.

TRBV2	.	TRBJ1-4	TGTGCCAGCAGTCGGGCAGGGTTTGAAAAACTGTTTTTT	CASSRAGFEKLFF
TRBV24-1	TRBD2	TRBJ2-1	TGTGCCACCAGTGATTTACCGGGACTAGCGGGGGGGCCTAGGTACAATGAGCAGTTCTTC	CATSDLPGLAGGPRYNEQFF
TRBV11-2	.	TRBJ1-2	TGTGCCAGCAGCTTAGACAGGGTCTCGGGTGGCTACACCTTC	CASSLDRVSGGYTF
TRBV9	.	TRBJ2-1	TGTGCCAGCAGCGTAGCTGGACTACCCTCCAATGAGCAGTTCTTC	CASSVAGLPSNEQFF
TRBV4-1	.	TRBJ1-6	TGCGCCAGCAGCCAAAAATACAGGGTAACCCCCCTCCACTTT	CASSQKYRVTPLHF
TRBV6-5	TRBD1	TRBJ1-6	TGTGCCAGCAGGACAGGGGGCTATAATTCACCCCTCCACTTT	CASRTGGYNSPLHF
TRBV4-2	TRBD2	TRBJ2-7	TGTGCCAGCAGCCAAGATCTATTGAATGCGGGGGGGTCCTACGAGCAGTACTTC	CASSQDLLNAGGSYEQYF
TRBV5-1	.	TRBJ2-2	TGCGCCAGCAGCTTGGTCACTAACACCGGGGAGCTGTTTTTT	CASSLVTNTGELFF
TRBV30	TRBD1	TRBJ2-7	TGTGCCTGGAGTTCCCATCCGGGACAGGGGGACGAGCAGTACTTC	CAWSSHPGQGDEQYF
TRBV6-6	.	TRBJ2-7	TGTGCCAGCAGTTACTCACAGAGCTCCTACGAGCAGTACTTC	CASSYSQSSYEQYF